This paragraph covers one T cell receptor (beta chain) sequence. Its antigen is still unknown. It has no much larger one-base neighbor in the sample; base qualities were not kept. The CDR3 spans 15 residues, from the cysteine through the phenylalanine. The CDR3 DNA has 45 bases and is translated from base 1. The trim is 0 bases for V and 4 bases for J, with a gap of 12 bases between the germline ends. CDR1 and CDR2, per the germline V gene, are SNHLY and FYNNEI. The sample belongs to a study of shared clonotypes between healthy human individuals (dated by TCRdb to 2019 to 2021). About the study as a whole: A couple of women and three men aged 18 to 49 years were included in the cohort. Per donor, three plates each were used for CD4 naive and CD4 memory, two for CD8 naive, and one for CD8 memory. Blood TCR repertoires of roughly five healthy adults were deeply sequenced to estimate repertoire size and the extent of clonotype sharing between individuals. To increase sequencing depth and limit assay-specific biases, TCR repertoire library preparation and sequencing were carried out by different laboratories using diverse techniques. Each donor's leukapheresis produced roughly between roughly 0.85 and 9.5 billion PBMCs.

What the research found in general, with its limitations: Across a few donors, approximately 4.9% of naive CD4, approximately 4% of naive CD8, 2.3% of memory CD4, and under 0.45% of memory CD8 clonotypes were shared. Incomplete sequencing was indicated by rarefaction of sorted-subset datasets, despite the large sequencing depth. Naive subsets generally had larger estimated clonotype richness than memory subsets did. Based on pairwise subsampling, the degree of clonotype sharing among donors was expected to be affected by sequencing depth. Because the study included only a small number of donors, the genetic and exposure-history diversity represented was limited. Compared with non-shared clonotypes, the clonotypes found in all four sorted-subset donors had higher generation probabilities. Sampling was restricted to blood, and TCR repertoires in tissues likely differ from the TCR repertoires found in blood.

TCR CDR3 regions were amplified from genomic DNA by multiplex PCR using the deep immunoSEQ assay. Genomic DNA extracted from each cell subset was distributed evenly over all wells of several immunoSEQ 96-well plates, and each plate served as one replicate. For sorted subsets, approximately 200 ng of genomic DNA, equivalent to 25,000 to 30,000 T cell genomes, went into each replicate PCR. Purified libraries were quantified with a Qubit 3.0 fluorometer, sized on a Bioanalyzer 2100, and re-quantified with the KAPA Library Quantification kit. A separate single-read 150-cycle Illumina NextSeq 550 flow cell was used to sequence each immunoSEQ 96-well plate. The original pipeline was this. Because the immunoSEQ output held only junctional sequences and lacked quality scores, the filtering could not match the filtering applied to full-length reads. To assign V/J genes and CDR3, sequences were annotated against IMGT germline references using PyIR, a Python wrapper for IgBLAST v1.9. Any read was removed if the V/J assignment was weak (E-value above 1e-6), the CDR3 was missing, or the read contained stop codons, out-of-frame junctions, or ambiguous translated residues. V3J clonotypes were defined as sequences sharing an identical inferred V gene, J gene, and CDR3 amino acid sequence. The percentage overlap between two repertoires was calculated by dividing the number of shared unique clonotypes by the size of the smaller repertoire. Repertoire richness was assessed with RTK rarefaction, the Chao1 estimator, and Recon v2.1 estimates of unobserved clonotypes. Generation probabilities for all TCRbeta clonotypes obtained by the gDNA method from several donors were computed using OLGA. Not all clones reach the TCRdb copy of this immuneACCESS table, which keeps in-frame sequences only. Checked studies attribute under half of the gap to unresolved V genes and leave the rest unexplained. The DNA was the basis for D and trimming; V, J and clone size are from that table. This sample gives about 1.5 million clones in total; roughly 96% of them show up just once. Jointly, the top ten make up about 1% of the sample.

Healthy HIV-negative adults with no recently reported acute infections or vaccinations were included as donors. Every donor was a Caucasian adult living in Nashville, Tennessee, USA. CD4+ T cells were enriched by magnetic negative selection; naive cells were then positively selected on CD45RA, and the negative fraction formed the memory subset. Blood was obtained by leukapheresis, after which PBMCs were separated by Ficoll-Histopaque density gradient centrifugation and cryopreserved in liquid nitrogen vapor phase. Purity and quantity of every magnetically sorted T cell population were checked by analytical flow cytometry. Genomic DNA was isolated from every sorted fraction and measured by UV absorbance on a Nanodrop 2000c.

The source is a man aged 30 to 45 in good health. Material for sequencing was naive CD4+ T cells sorted from blood. What this sample's cell subset or site label stands for: CD45RA+ positively selected. The chain is made from TRBV2 and TRBJ1-2; TRBD1 is a possible D gene, resting on 6 matching bases. The CDR3: CASSEAPTGLYGYTF. The nucleotide sequence reads TGTGCCAGCAGTGAAGCGCCCACAGGGCTCTATGGCTACACCTTC.